This T cell receptor (beta chain) was sequenced for a study of ipilimumab plus nivolumab after autologous stem cell transplantation. Sequencing used immunoSEQ multiplex PCR; TCRdb keeps in-frame clones, though not all of them. The table shows around 16,000 clones, with approximately 82% occurring only once. Germline values: CDR1 LGHNA, CDR2 YNFKEQ. V was shortened by 4 bases and J by 4 bases, with 13 bases between the two germline ends. This CDR3 spans 15 amino acids. Here the sequenced sample was PBMCs, taken in a trial of ipilimumab plus nivolumab as post-transplant consolidation. J is TRBJ1-4 and V is TRBV4-2; D is ambiguous. The receptor comes from a male donor with diffuse large B-cell lymphoma. CDR3 sequence (DNA): TGTGCCAGCAGCCCCGCGGCAGGCGGTAATGAAAAACTGTTTTTT. Translated, it gives CASSPAAGGNEKLFF.